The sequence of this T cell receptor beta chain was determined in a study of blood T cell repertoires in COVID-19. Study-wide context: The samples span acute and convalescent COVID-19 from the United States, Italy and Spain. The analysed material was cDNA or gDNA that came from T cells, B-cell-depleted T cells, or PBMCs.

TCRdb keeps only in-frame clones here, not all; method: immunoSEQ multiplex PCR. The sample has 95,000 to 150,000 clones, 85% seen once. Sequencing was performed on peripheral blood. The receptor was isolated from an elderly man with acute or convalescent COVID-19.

The CDR3 region is CASSLGSSYEQYF. As DNA, the CDR3 is TGTGCCAGCTCACTGGGCTCCAGTTACGAGCAGTACTTC. The chain links TRBV18 to TRBJ2-7; D gene ambiguous. Trimming took 4 bases from V and 4 from J, leaving 11 bases between them. The CDR3 is made up of 13 amino acids. Germline V gene lookup returns CDR1 KGHSH and CDR2 LQKENI.